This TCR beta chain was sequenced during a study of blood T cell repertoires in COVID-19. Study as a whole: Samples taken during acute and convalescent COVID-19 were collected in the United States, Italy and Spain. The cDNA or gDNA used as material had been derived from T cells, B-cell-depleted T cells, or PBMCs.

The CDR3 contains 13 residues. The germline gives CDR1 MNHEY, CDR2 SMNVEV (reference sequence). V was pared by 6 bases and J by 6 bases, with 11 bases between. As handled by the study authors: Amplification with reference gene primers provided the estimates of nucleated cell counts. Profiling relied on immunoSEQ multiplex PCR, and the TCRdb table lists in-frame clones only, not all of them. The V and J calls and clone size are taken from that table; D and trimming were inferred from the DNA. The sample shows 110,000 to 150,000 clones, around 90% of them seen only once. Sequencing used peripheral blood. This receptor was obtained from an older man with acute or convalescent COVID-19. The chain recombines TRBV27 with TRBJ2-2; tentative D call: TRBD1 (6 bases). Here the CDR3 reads CASRLTGSGELFF. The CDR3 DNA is TGTGCCAGCAGGCTGACAGGTTCCGGGGAGCTGTTTTTT.